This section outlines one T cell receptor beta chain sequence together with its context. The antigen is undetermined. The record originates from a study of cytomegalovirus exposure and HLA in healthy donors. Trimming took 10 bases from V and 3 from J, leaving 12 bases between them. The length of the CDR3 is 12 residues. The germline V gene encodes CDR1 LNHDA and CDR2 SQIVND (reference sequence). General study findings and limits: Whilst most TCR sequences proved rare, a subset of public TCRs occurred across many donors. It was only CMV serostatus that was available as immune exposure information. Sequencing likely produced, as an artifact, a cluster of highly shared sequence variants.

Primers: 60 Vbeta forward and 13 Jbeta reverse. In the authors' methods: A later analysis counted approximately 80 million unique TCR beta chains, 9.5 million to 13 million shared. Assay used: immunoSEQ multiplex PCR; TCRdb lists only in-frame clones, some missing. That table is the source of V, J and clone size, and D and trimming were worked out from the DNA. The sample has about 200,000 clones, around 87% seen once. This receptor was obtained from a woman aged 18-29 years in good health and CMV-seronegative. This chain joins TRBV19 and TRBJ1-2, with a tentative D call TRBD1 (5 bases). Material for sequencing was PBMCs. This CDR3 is CATRGEDYGYTF. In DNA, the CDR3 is TGTGCCACTCGAGGGGAGGACTATGGCTACACCTTC.